The text below deals with one T cell receptor beta chain. This entry comes from a study of OX40 agonist ivuxolimab in advanced cancers. Clones were read by immunoSEQ multiplex PCR, and TCRdb kept only the in-frame ones, dropping some. Among roughly 72,000 clones listed, roughly 80% were seen once. The clonotype comes from an adult with an advanced solid tumor such as melanoma, head and neck, liver or kidney cancer. The material was CD4+ or CD8+ T cells sorted from blood, obtained in a trial of the OX40 agonist ivuxolimab.

The CDR3 region has the DNA TGTGCCAGCAGGACCGGGGACCTCTCCTACAATGAGCAGTTCTTC. Amino acid sequence: CASRTGDLSYNEQFF. This sequence joins TRBV6-5 and TRBJ2-1; D might be TRBD1 or TRBD2, each matching 5 bases. The germline CDR1 and CDR2 sequences are MNHEY and SVGAGI. The CDR3 covers 15 residues. Deletions cut 6 bases from V and 0 bases from J, with 12 bases between.